A single sample gave rise to the 10 T cell receptor beta chains below, sequenced in a study of T-cell reconstitution after alpha-beta-depleted transplantation in children. A library of TCRbeta sequences, prepared with unique molecular identifiers, was generated. TCRdb reanalysed the PCR reads using MiXCR and keeps one entry per CDR3 protein. The sample carries about a million distinct CDR3 sequences, roughly 29% recorded once. The sequencing here drew on PBMCs, mostly from graft donor cells, taken 360 days after TCRalphabeta/CD19-depleted stem cell transplant. Receptors were obtained from a boy younger than two who had a stem cell transplant for SCID, so the T cells may come from the graft donor.

The CDR3: CASSQSGTHDEKLFF. Here the CDR3 DNA reads TGTGCCAGCAGCCAGTCCGGGACACATGATGAAAAACTGTTTTTT. V and J are TRBV6-1 and TRBJ1-4, with D tentatively TRBD1 (6 bases). Trimming stripped 6 bases from V and 6 bases from J, with 17 bases between. The CDR3 consists of 15 residues. The germline V gene encodes CDR1 MNHNS and CDR2 SASEGT.

In regard to this clonotype: Sequence at one end of the junction differs from germline and may be a read error. The J gene is TRBJ2-5, the V gene TRBV2; tentatively, D is TRBD1 (6 bases). Germline-derived CDR1 and CDR2 are SNHLY and FYNNEI. The CDR3 loop spans 13 amino acids. In DNA, the CDR3 is TGTGCCAGCACTCCCGACAGGCCAGAGACCCAGCACTTC. Protein sequence: CASTPDRPETQHF. The whole variable domain, remainder taken from reference TRBV2 and TRBJ2-5, is EPEVTQTPSHQVTQMGQEVILRCVPISNHLYFYWYRQILGQKVEFLVSFYNNEISEKSEIFDDQFSVERPDGSNFTLKIRSTKLEDSAMYFCASTPDRPETQHFGPGTRLLVL.

The chain combines TRBV3-1 with TRBJ2-1, with D unclear. In germline, CDR1 is LGHDT, CDR2 YNNKEL (reference sequence). V was shortened by 0 bases and J by 2 bases, with 11 bases between the two germline ends. There are 16 residues in the CDR3. The CDR3 nucleotides read TGTGCCAGCAGCCAAGATCCGGCGGTAACCTACAATGAGCAGTTCTTC. It is translated as CASSQDPAVTYNEQFF.

This chain uses TRBV20-1 with TRBJ1-4; D perhaps matches TRBD1 (5 bases). CDR3 length: 16 residues. V lost 0 bases and J 7 bases, leaving 18 bases between the germline ends. In germline, CDR1 is DFQATT, CDR2 SNEGSKA (reference sequence). The CDR3 bases are TGCAGTGCTAGAGATAGAGGGGCAGGGACCGGTGAAAAACTGTTTTTT. Amino acid sequence: CSARDRGAGTGEKLFF.

The CDR3 nucleotides are TGTGCCACCTCCCGGGACAGGGTCTACGAGCAGTACTTC. Translated: CATSRDRVYEQYF. The chain employs TRBV19 and TRBJ2-7; 9 bases align to TRBD1. The germline gives CDR1 LNHDA, CDR2 SQIVND (reference sequence). This CDR3 is built from 13 residues. After removal of 10 bases from V and 3 bases from J, the junction contained 7 bases not matched to a gene.

The table lists this clonotype with many counts. Written as DNA, the CDR3 is TGTGCCACCAGCAGGCTGACAGGGTTGGCAGATACGCAGTATTTT. Translated: CATSRLTGLADTQYF. The chain recombines TRBV15 with TRBJ2-3, with 7 positions matching TRBD1. The CDR3 consists of 15 residues. With V trimmed by 3 bases and J by 4 bases, 7 bases remained unmatched. Germline V CDR1 and CDR2: LNHNV, YYDKDF (reference sequence).

V gene TRBV4-1 combines with J gene TRBJ2-2; D gene unclear. The CDR3 loop spans 16 amino acids. CDR1 is MGHRA, CDR2 YSYEKL, per germline. V was trimmed by 0 bases and J by 1 base, leaving 9 bases between them. CDR3 in amino acids: CASSQDWAKNTGELFF. CDR3 sequence (DNA): TGCGCCAGCAGCCAAGACTGGGCCAAGAACACCGGGGAGCTGTTTTTT.

This clonotype was observed a few times. The chain joins TRBV15 to TRBJ2-7; tentative D call: TRBD1 (7 bases). This CDR3 is 15 amino acids long. V gave up 0 bases and J gave up 4 bases, with 13 bases separating them. Germline V CDR1 and CDR2: LNHNV, YYDKDF (reference sequence). The CDR3 loop is CATSRDGAGGYEQYF. The CDR3 nucleotides are TGTGCCACCAGCAGAGATGGTGCAGGGGGGTACGAGCAGTACTTC.

This clonotype was seen more than once but under ten times. The CDR3 is CASSSGLPSSYNEQFF. The CDR3 bases are TGTGCCAGCAGTTCTGGACTACCCAGCTCCTACAATGAGCAGTTCTTC. The chain joins TRBV6-2 or TRBV6-3 to TRBJ2-1, with a tentative D call TRBD2 (6 bases). The CDR3 runs to 16 residues. From germline, CDR1 is MNHEY and CDR2 SVGEGT. Trimming removed 4 bases at V and 0 bases at J, with 13 bases between.

The chain links TRBV12-3 or TRBV12-4 to TRBJ1-2, with 7 bases matching TRBD1. V lost 6 bases to trimming and J lost 8 bases; unmatched junction nucleotides: 9. The CDR3 totals 13 residues. The CDR3 coding sequence is TGTGCCAGCAGACGTACAGGGGCGGACGGCTACACCTTC. This codes for CASRRTGADGYTF.